The clone carrying this TCR beta chain was recorded only once. Its antigen is as yet unknown. This specimen belongs to a study of OX40 agonist ivuxolimab in advanced cancers. Across the whole study: With ivuxolimab, an agonistic anti-OX40 (CD134) antibody, patients were treated. The study gave patients intravenous ivuxolimab at 0.01 to 10 mg/kg every 2 weeks.

TCRdb keeps only in-frame clones here, not all; method: immunoSEQ multiplex PCR. The sample shows tens of thousands of clones, 87% of them seen only once. The CDR3 is 15 residues long. Germline CDR1 reads SGHKS; CDR2 reads YYEKEE (reference sequence). The V segment lost 4 bases and the J segment 3 bases; nucleotides outside the gene matches: 6. With baseline, cycle 4 day 1, and cycle 7 day 1 as timepoints, blood was sampled. Notes on the study in general: Normalized T-cell clonal expansion was also low in some nonresponders.

The chain is built from TRBV5-5 and TRBJ1-4; 7 positions match TRBD1. Sequences were derived from CD4+ or CD8+ T cells sorted from blood, sampled in a trial of the OX40 agonist ivuxolimab. This receptor was taken from an adult with an advanced solid tumor such as melanoma, head and neck, liver or kidney cancer. The CDR3 sequence: CASSMDRLANEKLFF. CDR3 in DNA: TGTGCCAGCAGCATGGACAGGCTGGCTAATGAAAAACTGTTTTTT.